Listed here are 2 T cell receptor beta chains from one sample, sequenced in a study of sequential checkpoint blockade in melanoma. Treatment reported: randomized to nivolumab then ipilimumab (arm A) or the reverse (arm B). TCRdb's copy holds only in-frame clones and misses some; the assay was immunoSEQ multiplex PCR. The sample records 3,000 to 4,500 clones, less than 30% being singletons. This specimen consisted of tumor tissue (inferred from file names), obtained from a patient given nivolumab and ipilimumab in sequence. All receptors come from a human donor with melanoma.

This clone was picked up a small number of times. V usage is TRBV6-8 and J usage is TRBJ2-3; tentatively, D is TRBD1 (6 bases). The CDR3 covers 14 residues. Trimming removed 8 bases from V and 0 bases from J, with 12 bases in between. CDR1 is MNHGY, CDR2 SAAAGT, per germline. For the CDR3, the DNA is TGTGCCAGCGGATGGACAGCCAGCACAGATACGCAGTATTTT. Translated: CASGWTASTDTQYF.

This clone occurred many times. This chain joins TRBV11-3 and TRBJ1-1; D call uncertain. The CDR3 spans 14 residues. Germline assignment: CDR1 SGHNT and CDR2 YENEEA. V dropped 4 bases and J dropped 6 bases, with 15 bases sitting between them. CDR3 sequence reads: CASSWPIPGAEAFF. The CDR3 nucleotides read TGTGCCAGCAGCTGGCCCATCCCGGGCGCTGAAGCTTTCTTT.